One sample yielded the 25 T cell receptor beta chains listed below, sequenced in a study of shared clonotypes between healthy human individuals. TCRdb's table, derived via immunoSEQ multiplex PCR, lists solely in-frame clones and lacks some. This table has 2.5 million or so clones, more than 80% appearing once. The sequenced material came from naive CD4+ T cells sorted from blood. This sample's subset: CD45RA+ positively selected. The receptors were gathered from a young man in good health.

V gene TRBV7-9 combines with J gene TRBJ1-1, with TRBD1 matching over 7 bases. With V trimmed by 4 bases and J by 4 bases, 12 bases remained unmatched. CDR3 length: 16 residues. The germline gives CDR1 SEHNR, CDR2 FQNEAQ (reference sequence). Written as DNA, the CDR3 is TGTGCCAGCAGCTCGGACTTACAGGGGAGGGGCACTGAAGCTTTCTTT. As protein: CASSSDLQGRGTEAFF.

This clone was counted once. The rearrangement links TRBV28 to TRBJ2-2; unclear D gene. V was pared by 5 bases and J by 5 bases, with 12 bases between. This CDR3 is 14 amino acids long. Germline CDR1 MDHEN, CDR2 SYDVKM. The CDR3 DNA sequence: TGTGCCAGCAGTCGTTACAAGGGTACCGGGGAGCTGTTTTTT. This sequence encodes CASSRYKGTGELFF. Looking up the rest from reference TRBV28 and TRBJ2-2 gives the full variable domain: DVKVTQSSRYLVKRTGEKVFLECVQDMDHENMFWYRQDPGLGLRLIYFSYDVKMKEKGDIPEGYSVSREKKERFSLILESASTNQTSMYLCASSRYKGTGELFFGEGSRLTVL.

The V gene is TRBV7-9, the J gene TRBJ1-3; D possibly corresponds to TRBD1 (5 bases). Between the trimmed V and J ends, which lost 1 base and 5 bases, there was a span of 12 bases. This CDR3 comprises 15 residues. Germline V gene lookup returns CDR1 SEHNR and CDR2 FQNEAQ (reference sequence). The CDR3 region is CASSLDGRVRNTIYF. CDR3 nucleotide sequence: TGTGCCAGCAGCTTAGACGGCAGGGTTAGAAACACCATATATTTT.

The chain has TRBV15 and TRBJ2-3; 10 bases map to TRBD1. This CDR3 contains 16 residues. Germline trimming cut 6 bases from V and 4 bases from J; bases unmatched to any gene: 10. Per germline, CDR1 LNHNV and CDR2 YYDKDF (reference sequence). The CDR3 DNA is TGTGCCACCAGGTCACCGACAGGGGGCGGATCAGATACGCAGTATTTT. Amino acids: CATRSPTGGGSDTQYF.

The chain joins TRBV5-1 to TRBJ1-3; unclear D gene. CDR1 and CDR2 from the germline V gene are SGHRS and YFSETQ. The CDR3 runs to 17 residues. Deletions cut 2 bases from V and 0 bases from J, with 15 bases between. The chain's CDR3 is CASSLRIGGSSGNTIYF. The CDR3 region has the DNA TGCGCCAGCAGCTTAAGAATTGGTGGAAGCTCTGGAAACACCATATATTTT. Full variable domain (outside the CDR3, taken from reference TRBV5-1 and TRBJ1-3): KAGVTQTPRYLIKTRGQQVTLSCSPISGHRSVSWYQQTPGQGLQFLFEYFSETQRNKGNFPGRFSGRQFSNSRSEMNVSTLELGDSALYLCASSLRIGGSSGNTIYFGEGSWLTVV.

This chain links TRBV19 with TRBJ2-2, with D possibly TRBD1 on 6 matching bases. CDR3 length equals 16 residues. In germline, CDR1 is LNHDA, CDR2 SQIVND (reference sequence). Between the trimmed V and J ends, which lost 7 bases and 1 base, there was a span of 16 bases. CDR3 coding DNA: TGTGCCAGTATCCCCCGGGGCAGGGGGAACACCGGGGAGCTGTTTTTT. Protein sequence: CASIPRGRGNTGELFF.

V usage is TRBV19 and J usage is TRBJ1-2; 9 positions agree with TRBD1. CDR3 length: 16 residues. Germline V lookup: CDR1 LNHDA, CDR2 SQIVND (reference sequence). With V trimmed by 4 bases and J by 2 bases, 8 bases remained unmatched. The CDR3: CASSTGRDRANYGYTF. The CDR3 DNA is TGTGCCAGTAGTACCGGCCGGGACAGGGCGAACTATGGCTACACCTTC.

To note about this clone: Other DNA sequences in this specimen translate into the identical CDR3. V gene TRBV20-1 combines with J gene TRBJ1-1; D unclear. From germline, CDR1 is DFQATT and CDR2 SNEGSKA (reference sequence). The V gene lost 6 bases and the J gene lost 5 bases, with 10 bases spanning the gap. The CDR3 covers 11 residues. This CDR3 is CSARERTEAFF. The CDR3 DNA is TGCAGTGCACGAGAAAGGACTGAAGCTTTCTTT.

The chain carries TRBV11-2 and TRBJ2-3; the D is unclear. Trimming took off 5 bases at V and 6 bases at J, with 9 bases between the two ends. The CDR3 runs 12 residues. CDR1 SGHAT and CDR2 FQNNGV come from the germline V gene. CDR3 in DNA: TGTGCCAGCAGCCAAAACGCCGATACGCAGTATTTT. Its protein product is CASSQNADTQYF. The full variable domain, completed using reference TRBV11-2 and TRBJ2-3, is EAGVAQSPRYKIIEKRQSVAFWCNPISGHATLYWYQQILGQGPKLLIQFQNNGVVDDSQLPKDRFSAERLKGVDSTLKIQPAKLEDSAVYLCASSQNADTQYFGPGTRLTVL.

About this clone: The same CDR3 arises from other DNA sequences in this sample as well. The CDR3 region has the DNA TGTGCCTGGAGTGTTCCAGATACGCAGTATTTT. Translated, it gives CAWSVPDTQYF. This chain links TRBV30 with TRBJ2-3, with D uncertain. Deletions cut 0 bases from V and 4 bases from J, with 2 bases between. The germline gives CDR1 GTSNPN, CDR2 SVGIG (reference sequence). The CDR3 contains 11 residues.

J is TRBJ2-7 and V is TRBV6-1; TRBD2 agrees at 7 bases. CDR1 and CDR2 from the germline V gene are MNHNS and SASEGT. The V and J ends lost 7 bases and 7 bases, in that order; junction bases with no gene match: 4. This CDR3 region has 11 residues. DNA of the CDR3: TGTGCCAGCACCTGGGGGGGGGAGCAGTACTTC. Encoded protein: CASTWGGEQYF.

The rearrangement links TRBV4-1 to TRBJ2-5, with TRBD1 matching 9 bases. Germline V CDR1 and CDR2: MGHRA, YSYEKL. Unmatched junction bases numbered 4, after V lost 0 bases and J lost 2 bases. The CDR3 contains 16 residues. The CDR3 nucleotides read TGCGCCAGCAGCCAAGACCGGGACAGGGCGCAAGAGACCCAGTACTTC. It yields the protein CASSQDRDRAQETQYF.

This chain connects TRBV5-1 to TRBJ2-3; possibly TRBD1 or TRBD2 for D (5 bases each). CDR3 length: 17 amino acids. Germline values: CDR1 SGHRS, CDR2 YFSETQ. V was trimmed by 0 bases and J by 4 bases, leaving 18 bases between them. CDR3 DNA: TGCGCCAGCAGCTTGGCCCTGGGGACCAAAAGGGCAGATACGCAGTATTTT. As protein: CASSLALGTKRADTQYF.

V and J are TRBV10-3 and TRBJ2-7; possibly TRBD1 for D (5 bases). The CDR3 extends over 13 amino acids. CDR1 ENHRY and CDR2 SYGVKD come from the germline V gene. The germline V and J ends were trimmed by 2 bases and 6 bases, with 11 bases remaining between them. The CDR3 region is CAISETDRGEQYF. The CDR3 region has the DNA TGTGCCATCAGTGAGACTGACAGAGGCGAGCAGTACTTC.

V gene TRBV5-3 combines with J gene TRBJ1-2, with 7 bases aligning to TRBD1. TRBV5-3 is sorted into the ORF group, with uncertain function. After removal of 8 bases from V and 1 base from J, the junction contained 11 bases not matched to a gene. The length of the CDR3 is 15 residues. CDR3 amino acids: CASSSGTGDNYGYTF. The CDR3 DNA is TGTGCCAGCTCCAGCGGTACAGGGGATAACTATGGCTACACCTTC.

The rearrangement links TRBV7-8 to TRBJ1-3; no clear D gene. The V and J ends lost 2 bases and 0 bases respectively, with 11 bases between them. Germline V gene data show CDR1 as SGHVS and CDR2 as FQNEAQ. CDR3 length: 16 residues. Here the CDR3 DNA reads TGTGCCAGCAGCTTACTGAGTGCCCTCTCTGGAAACACCATATATTTT. Protein: CASSLLSALSGNTIYF.

The chain recombines TRBV10-3 with TRBJ2-7, with D perhaps matching TRBD1 (6 bases). Germline V gene data show CDR1 as ENHRY and CDR2 as SYGVKD. The CDR3 sequence is 13 residues long. V shed 6 bases and J shed 3 bases, with 12 bases lying between them. CDR3 sequence: CAIRTGTLYEQYF. The CDR3 nucleotides are TGTGCCATCAGAACCGGGACACTCTACGAGCAGTACTTC.

This clone was picked up a small number of times. The sample carries other DNA sequences with the same CDR3. The genes are TRBV5-1 and TRBJ1-4, with D unresolved. CDR3 length: 15 amino acids. The V end lost 0 bases, the J end lost 0 bases, and 6 bases lay between the germline ends. Germline lookup yields CDR1 SGHRS and CDR2 YFSETQ. CDR3 sequence (DNA): TGCGCCAGCAGCTTGGGGGGTACAACTAATGAAAAACTGTTTTTT. Residues: CASSLGGTTNEKLFF. The variable domain in full, with the rest retrieved from reference TRBV5-1 and TRBJ1-4, is KAGVTQTPRYLIKTRGQQVTLSCSPISGHRSVSWYQQTPGQGLQFLFEYFSETQRNKGNFPGRFSGRQFSNSRSEMNVSTLELGDSALYLCASSLGGTTNEKLFFGSGTQLSVL.

This sequence joins TRBV11-2 and TRBJ2-3; D gene ambiguous. V shed 2 bases and J shed 3 bases, with 18 bases lying between them. Germline values: CDR1 SGHAT, CDR2 FQNNGV. The CDR3 has 17 residues. DNA of the CDR3: TGTGCCAGCAGCTTACAGATTCCAGCGCGGCCTACAGATACGCAGTATTTT. Residues: CASSLQIPARPTDTQYF.

The rearrangement joins TRBV5-4 to TRBJ2-3, with 14 bases aligning to TRBD2. This CDR3 contains 20 residues. V dropped 4 bases and J dropped 0; count of bases not matched to a gene: 13. Germline V lookup: CDR1 SGHNT, CDR2 YYREEE (reference sequence). In nucleotides, the CDR3 is TGTGCCAGCAGCCCTCGGACTAGCGGGAGGACCTCTACTAGCACAGATACGCAGTATTTT. This codes for CASSPRTSGRTSTSTDTQYF. Complete variable domain (other parts from reference TRBV5-4 and TRBJ2-3): ETGVTQSPTHLIKTRGQQVTLRCSSQSGHNTVSWYQQALGQGPQFIFQYYREEENGRGNFPPRFSGLQFPNYSSELNVNALELDDSALYLCASSPRTSGRTSTSTDTQYFGPGTRLTVL.

This sequence joins TRBV30 and TRBJ2-2; TRBD2 might be the D (6 bases). V gave up 2 bases and J gave up 4 bases, with 11 bases separating them. The CDR3 sequence is 14 residues long. CDR1 GTSNPN and CDR2 SVGIG come from the germline V gene (reference sequence). In DNA, the CDR3 is TGTGCCTGGAGTAACCAGGGAGGCACCGGGGAGCTGTTTTTT. Translating gives CAWSNQGGTGELFF.

The count of this clone is one. V is TRBV5-1 and J is TRBJ2-3, with unresolved D. V lost 0 bases and J 2 bases, leaving 10 bases between the germline ends. Germline assignment: CDR1 SGHRS and CDR2 YFSETQ. The CDR3 is 15 residues long. CDR3: CASSLELAHTDTQYF. CDR3 sequence (DNA): TGCGCCAGCAGCTTGGAACTGGCGCACACAGATACGCAGTATTTT.

The table lists this clone with a few counts. J is TRBJ1-1 and V is TRBV2; 7 bases line up with TRBD1. The V and J ends lost 7 bases and 9 bases, in that order; junction bases with no gene match: 11. Germline-derived CDR1 and CDR2 are SNHLY and FYNNEI. The CDR3 covers 13 residues. CDR3 nucleotide sequence: TGTGCCAGCACCGAGGGGACAGCCTCTCAAGCTTTCTTT. As protein: CASTEGTASQAFF.

The rearrangement uses TRBV19 and TRBJ1-5, with TRBD1 identical over 11 bases. The CDR3 sequence is 16 residues long. The ends lost 5 bases at V and 5 bases at J; junction bases unmatched: 8. CDR1 is LNHDA, CDR2 SQIVND, per germline (reference sequence). The CDR3 DNA reads TGTGCCAGTAGTCCGAACCGGGACAGGGGGGATCAGCCCCAGCATTTT. Amino acids: CASSPNRDRGDQPQHF. The full variable domain, completed using reference TRBV19 and TRBJ1-5, is DGGITQSPKYLFRKEGQNVTLSCEQNLNHDAMYWYRQDPGQGLRLIYYSQIVNDFQKGDIAEGYSVSREKKESFPLTVTSAQKNPTAFYLCASSPNRDRGDQPQHFGDGTRLSIL.

Only a few counts were recorded for this clone. The sample contains more than one DNA sequence encoding this CDR3. The chain recombines TRBV29-1 with TRBJ1-1, with D maybe TRBD1 (5 bases). This CDR3 is 13 amino acids long. The V gene's germline CDR1 is SQVTM and CDR2 ANQGSEA. Trimming left V 6 bases short and J 0 bases short, with 11 bases between. This CDR3 is CSVEGRLNTEAFF. The CDR3 bases are TGCAGCGTGGAGGGACGGCTGAACACTGAAGCTTTCTTT.